This T cell receptor (beta chain) was sequenced in a study of blood T cells in healthy people across ages. Study conclusions and caveats: A roughly linear age-dependent decrease characterized TCR beta diversity per million T cells.

Every donor gave around 10 milliliters of peripheral blood. This clonotype was seen more than once but under ten times. What it binds is not known. This CDR3 is 13 amino acids long. V was clipped by 0 bases and J by 5 bases, with 10 bases between them. Germline V gene sequence: CDR1 DFQATT, CDR2 SNEGSKA (reference sequence). Using a J-beta primer mix together with a sample-barcoded 5' primer, a second PCR was run for roughly 6 to 12 cycles. TCRdb re-derived calls from the 5' RACE reads in MiXCR, one entry per CDR3 protein. This table holds 780,000 or so distinct CDR3 sequences, roughly 25% found once. This sample also belongs to another study, concerning T cells of mothers and their children. From that report: The authors added sample barcodes and 2-4 random nucleotides using the M1S primer of the second PCR.

The clonotype originates from a boy aged 5-17 years in good health. Sequences were obtained from blood. The genes are TRBV20-1 and TRBJ1-1; tentative D call: TRBD1 (6 bases). The CDR3 here is CSARDRGGTEAFF. CDR3 nucleotides: TGCAGTGCTAGAGACAGGGGCGGGACTGAAGCTTTCTTT.